This T cell receptor beta chain derives from a study of glioma-infiltrating T cells (TCRdb year 2016). Context from the whole study: Low-grade gliomas were WHO grade II oligodendrogliomas or astrocytomas, and glioblastomas were WHO grade IV tumors sampled at initial rather than recurrent diagnosis. Dexamethasone was administered to glioma patients for six or fewer days before surgery. For blood libraries, the target was roughly 4- to 11-fold sequencing coverage of about 980,000 peripheral T cells. Sequencing of TCR alpha- and beta-chain repertoires was performed on glioma tissue, on non-neoplastic brain tissue, and on matched peripheral blood mononuclear cells. To measure how far tissue and blood T-cell populations diverged, each tissue-infiltrating repertoire was compared against the peripheral blood repertoire of the same patient. The paired cohort comprised three low-grade glioma patients, roughly 8 primary glioblastoma patients and three non-glioma patients contributing non-neoplastic brain tissue. What the research found in general, with its limitations: In non-neoplastic patients, VJ-independent divergence between tissue and blood fell below expectation, whereas in all gliomas, and especially in low-grade gliomas, the divergence rose above expectation. Very few CDR3 sequences were shared between tissue and blood, attributed to high CDR3 diversity and limited sampling. Group comparisons were based on small numbers of patients: three non-neoplastic, three low-grade glioma and roughly 8 glioblastoma patients. Patients with low tissue-blood divergence were marked by a signature set of shared blood CDR3 motifs, and that set was depleted in highly divergent patients.

Concerning this clonotype itself: Which antigen it targets is not known. This clone may be a read error of a much larger clone one base away.

The iRepertoire nested amplicon-rescue multiplex PCR (arm-PCR) platform was used to amplify TCR alpha and beta CDR3 regions from RNA. The input for one-step reverse transcription and amplification was about 100-450 ng of tissue mRNA or PBMC total RNA. Following bead purification, Illumina adapters were added through a secondary multiplex PCR, and the libraries were then gel-purified between 200 and 400 bp. The libraries contained internal 6-nucleotide barcodes that were used for demultiplexing. Sequencing of libraries was performed on an Illumina MiSeq with 2x220 or 2x250 nucleotide paired-end reads. In the source study's methods: Paired reads were merged using FLASH 1.2.11 and aligned with BWA-MEM to the GRCh37 human genome, and TRA and TRB reads were then extracted. An IMGT-derived reference of cassette sequences and CDR3 motifs, with pseudogenes included, was used for V and J assignment. Reads were translated in three frames, and productive CDR3s were defined as those with a C...FGXG motif and no stop codons. Unique combinations of V-J cassette pair and CDR3 amino acid sequence were defined as clonotypes. Hamming distance filtering was applied to reads, with thresholds set by the sequence error rate of each sample in mapped regions. TCRdb reran the public reads through fastp at Q25 and MiXCR, keeping productive beta chains. Every CDR3 protein is listed once, alongside the most common genes and DNA of its rows. The V and J calls come from TCRdb's annotation, not from the publication. Present in this sample are a few hundred thousand distinct CDR3 sequences, roughly two fifths of which were seen just once. Jointly, the top ten make up around 12% of the sample.

Surgical brain or tumor specimens were cryofrozen in liquid nitrogen immediately after resection, and peripheral blood cells were collected concurrently. From the cysteine up to the phenylalanine, the CDR3 has a length of 14 residues. This entry keeps only the CDR3 DNA: 42 bases, framed from base 1. CDR1 DFQATT and CDR2 SNEGSKA were looked up in the germline V gene (reference sequence). Sequences were obtained from glioma tissue, nonneoplastic brain tissue, or PBMCs (not recorded which). The TCR originated in a human donor with low-grade glioma or glioblastoma, undergoing nonglioma brain surgery, or in good health (not recorded which). The chain employs TRBV20-1 and TRBJ2-3, with 9 bases in between that match TRBD1. In nucleotides, the sequence is TGCAGTGCCCTATACAGGGGGCGCACAGATACGCATTATTTT. The translation is CSALYRGRTDTHYF.